The following is a TCR beta chain sequence with its context. These data come from a study of blood T cell repertoires in COVID-19. Study context: Samples taken during acute and convalescent COVID-19 were collected in the United States, Italy and Spain. T cells, B-cell-depleted T cells, or PBMCs provided the cDNA or gDNA that served as material.

Methods used by the authors: Amplification with reference gene primers provided the estimates of nucleated cell counts. The data were produced by immunoSEQ multiplex PCR, yet TCRdb's version contains in-frame clones alone and is incomplete. V, J and clone size were drawn from that table, and D and trimming were deduced from the DNA. The sample consists of about 180,000 clones, around 85% of them appearing once. Per the germline V gene, CDR1 is GTSNPN and CDR2 is SVGIG (reference sequence). The CDR3 covers 11 residues. V shed 8 bases and J 6 bases; nucleotides not matched to a gene: 5. The genes are TRBV30 and TRBJ1-2, with TRBD1 matching 8 bases. This receptor was taken from a middle-aged man with active or convalescent COVID-19. Sequencing used peripheral blood. CDR3 coding DNA: TGTGCCACGACAGGGGACCATGGCTACACCTTC. Translated: CATTGDHGYTF.